Listed below are T cell receptor beta chains from one sample, sequenced in a study of lymphopenia after photon versus proton radiotherapy. Only in-frame clones appear in the TCRdb table, and some are missing; sequencing was by immunoSEQ multiplex PCR. Here the sample spans approximately 47,000 clones, about 85% being singletons. The sequencing here drew on peripheral blood, taken from a patient treated with photon-based radiotherapy. Receptor source: a man aged 40-49 years with gastric cancer. Both conserved end residues are part of each CDR3. Each record gives: CDR3 protein, CDR3 DNA, D gene, V gene, clone size, J gene. D genes are given only for firm matches. For some rows the clone size is stated as once, few or many, or as a class when expanded; others skip it.

CDR3: CASNRGEANYGYTF; DNA: TGTGCCAGTAACAGGGGGGAAGCTAACTATGGCTACACCTTC; D: TRBD1; V: TRBV19; size: .; J: TRBJ1-2
CDR3: CASSPPYF; DNA: TGTGCCAGCAGCCCCCCGTACTTC; D: .; V: TRBV7-7; size: once; J: TRBJ2-5
CDR3: CASSGLGTTQETQYF; DNA: TGTGCCAGCAGCGGCCTCGGGACTACCCAAGAGACCCAGTACTTC; D: TRBD2; V: TRBV9; size: .; J: TRBJ2-5
CDR3: CASSLEGAGPFGGYTF; DNA: TGTGCCAGCAGCTTAGAAGGGGCAGGGCCCTTTGGCGGCTACACCTTC; D: .; V: TRBV7-2; size: few; J: TRBJ1-2
CDR3: CASSPRGAETQYF; DNA: TGTGCCAGCAGCCCTAGGGGCGCGGAGACCCAGTACTTC; D: .; V: TRBV5-4; size: .; J: TRBJ2-5
CDR3: CASSLEVTGGSGELFF; DNA: TGTGCCAGCAGCTTGGAGGTGACAGGGGGAAGCGGGGAGCTGTTTTTT; D: TRBD1; V: TRBV5-5; size: once; J: TRBJ2-2
CDR3: CASQRASTNYGYTF; DNA: TGTGCCTCCCAGAGGGCCAGCACTAACTATGGCTACACCTTC; D: .; V: TRBV10-3; size: .; J: TRBJ1-2
CDR3: CASSLRPSSGNTIYF; DNA: TGTGCCAGCAGCTTAAGACCGAGCTCTGGAAACACCATATATTTT; D: .; V: TRBV5-6; size: few; J: TRBJ1-3
CDR3: CASSYTSNTGELFF; DNA: TGTGCCAGCAGCTACACATCGAACACCGGGGAGCTGTTTTTT; D: .; V: TRBV2; size: few; J: TRBJ2-2
CDR3: CASSRLAGAGDTQYF; DNA: TGTGCCAGCAGTAGACTAGCGGGGGCCGGGGATACGCAGTATTTT; D: TRBD2; V: TRBV27; size: once; J: TRBJ2-3
CDR3: CAIRSSASYNEQFF; DNA: TGTGCCATCAGGTCTTCGGCCTCCTACAATGAGCAGTTCTTC; D: .; V: TRBV10-3; size: .; J: TRBJ2-1
CDR3: CAIGGAGGDTQYF; DNA: TGTGCCATCGGGGGGGCTGGGGGAGATACGCAGTATTTT; D: .; V: TRBV10-3; size: .; J: TRBJ2-3
CDR3: CASSPPRAGLITNEKLFF; DNA: TGTGCCAGCTCACCACCGAGGGCAGGTCTAATAACTAATGAAAAACTGTTTTTT; D: .; V: TRBV18; size: .; J: TRBJ1-4
CDR3: CASSLGYPNYGYTF; DNA: TGTGCCAGCAGCTTGGGGTACCCGAACTATGGCTACACCTTC; D: .; V: TRBV11-2; size: .; J: TRBJ1-2
CDR3: CASSLSPGQGQDTQYF; DNA: TGTGCCAGCAGTTTATCTCCGGGACAGGGGCAAGATACGCAGTATTTT; D: TRBD1; V: TRBV28; size: .; J: TRBJ2-3
CDR3: CASSQRQGSSQPQHF; DNA: TGTGCCAGCAGCCAACGGCAGGGTTCTTCTCAGCCCCAGCATTTT; D: .; V: TRBV4-2; size: once; J: TRBJ1-5
CDR3: CASTPGQTYNEKLFF; DNA: TGTGCCAGTACCCCGGGACAAACTTATAATGAAAAACTGTTTTTT; D: .; V: TRBV19; size: .; J: TRBJ1-4
CDR3: CASSPRTDTQYF; DNA: TGTGCCAGCAGCCCACGCACAGATACGCAGTATTTT; D: .; V: TRBV27; size: .; J: TRBJ2-3
CDR3: CASSPAGGQYGYTF; DNA: TGTGCCAGTAGCCCTGCCGGGGGGCAGTATGGCTACACCTTC; D: .; V: TRBV19; size: .; J: TRBJ1-2
CDR3: CASSPLRGTVEISNQPQHF; DNA: TGTGCCAGCTCCCCCCTACGGGGCACGGTTGAAATTAGCAATCAGCCCCAGCATTTT; D: .; V: TRBV18; size: .; J: TRBJ1-5
CDR3: CASRSGTGPLEQYF; DNA: TGTGCCAGCAGATCCGGGACAGGGCCGCTCGAGCAGTACTTC; D: TRBD1; V: TRBV5-6; size: .; J: TRBJ2-7
CDR3: CASSPDTLEQYF; DNA: TGTGCCAGCAGCCCGGACACTCTTGAGCAGTACTTC; D: .; V: TRBV7-2; size: once; J: TRBJ2-7
CDR3: CASSYTTGGYTF; DNA: TGTGCCAGCAGTTACACAACAGGGGGCTACACCTTC; D: .; V: TRBV6-5; size: few; J: TRBJ1-2
CDR3: CASSDTGFRNTIYF; DNA: TGTGCCAGCAGTGACACGGGTTTTAGAAACACCATATATTTT; D: .; V: TRBV6-1; size: .; J: TRBJ1-3
CDR3: CASSPGALEYEQYF; DNA: TGCGCCAGCAGCCCCGGGGCCCTGGAGTACGAGCAGTACTTC; D: .; V: TRBV4-1; size: .; J: TRBJ2-7
CDR3: CASSIGQSYEQYF; DNA: TGTGCCAGCAGCATAGGACAGAGCTACGAGCAGTACTTC; D: .; V: TRBV11-3; size: .; J: TRBJ2-7
CDR3: CASSQPRTDRVETQYF; DNA: TGTGCCAGCAGCCAACCGAGGACCGACAGGGTGGAGACCCAGTACTTC; D: TRBD1; V: TRBV4-2; size: few; J: TRBJ2-5
CDR3: CASSLDSNQPQHF; DNA: TGTGCCAGCAGCTTAGATAGCAATCAGCCCCAGCATTTT; D: .; V: TRBV7-8; size: few; J: TRBJ1-5
CDR3: CAWSSDRVGEQYF; DNA: TGTGCCTGGAGCTCCGACAGGGTGGGGGAGCAGTACTTC; D: TRBD1; V: TRBV30; size: .; J: TRBJ2-7
CDR3: CAWGTGLNTEAFF; DNA: TGTGCCTGGGGGACAGGTCTGAACACTGAAGCTTTCTTT; D: TRBD1; V: TRBV30; size: .; J: TRBJ1-1
CDR3: CASSLLGLAGPKGQFF; DNA: TGTGCCAGCAGCTTGTTGGGACTAGCGGGGCCCAAGGGGCAGTTCTTC; D: TRBD2; V: TRBV11-2; size: .; J: TRBJ2-1
CDR3: CASSPTGGELFF; DNA: TGTGCCAGCTCACCCACGGGCGGGGAGCTGTTTTTT; D: .; V: TRBV18; size: .; J: TRBJ2-2
CDR3: CASSRGVGSSYNEQFF; DNA: TGCGCCAGCAGCCGCGGCGTGGGCAGCTCCTACAATGAGCAGTTCTTC; D: .; V: TRBV4-3; size: .; J: TRBJ2-1
CDR3: CASMGTETSYEQYF; DNA: TGTGCCAGTATGGGGACGGAAACCTCCTACGAGCAGTACTTC; D: .; V: TRBV19; size: .; J: TRBJ2-7
CDR3: CASSSSESSYNEQFF; DNA: TGTGCCAGCAGCTCAAGCGAGAGCTCCTACAATGAGCAGTTCTTC; D: .; V: TRBV6-5; size: .; J: TRBJ2-1
CDR3: CASSPGGGSNQPQHF; DNA: TGTGCCAGCTCCCCCGGCGGGGGCAGCAATCAGCCCCAGCATTTT; D: .; V: TRBV18; size: .; J: TRBJ1-5
CDR3: CARSLAAFNYGYTF; DNA: TGTGCCAGAAGCTTGGCGGCCTTTAACTATGGCTACACCTTC; D: .; V: TRBV5-3; size: .; J: TRBJ1-2
CDR3: CASSSSSNTEAFF; DNA: TGTGCCAGCAGCTCTTCCTCGAACACTGAAGCTTTCTTT; D: .; V: TRBV7-3; size: .; J: TRBJ1-1
CDR3: CASSQDFRVGGELFF; DNA: TGCGCCAGCAGCCAAGATTTCAGGGTTGGGGGGGAGCTGTTTTTT; D: .; V: TRBV4-3; size: .; J: TRBJ2-2
CDR3: CASSESVRGPSNYGYTF; DNA: TGTGCCAGCAGCGAGTCAGTTAGGGGCCCCTCTAACTATGGCTACACCTTC; D: .; V: TRBV9; size: .; J: TRBJ1-2
CDR3: CASSESPGTATGELFF; DNA: TGTGCCAGCAGCGAGAGTCCCGGGACTGCGACCGGGGAGCTGTTTTTT; D: .; V: TRBV9; size: once; J: TRBJ2-2
CDR3: CASSAGTGNEKLFF; DNA: TGTGCCAGCAGTGCCGGGACAGGAAATGAAAAACTGTTTTTT; D: TRBD1; V: TRBV2; size: few; J: TRBJ1-4
CDR3: CASSSPGSLGTNEKLFF; DNA: TGTGCCAGCAGCTCCCCGGGTTCCCTAGGGACTAATGAAAAACTGTTTTTT; D: .; V: TRBV7-9; size: once; J: TRBJ1-4
CDR3: CASSKTGENYNEQFF; DNA: TGCGCCAGCAGCAAGACAGGGGAAAACTACAATGAGCAGTTCTTC; D: TRBD1; V: TRBV5-1; size: .; J: TRBJ2-1
CDR3: CASSSLSGNTGELFF; DNA: TGTGCCAGCAGCTCGCTTAGCGGGAACACCGGGGAGCTGTTTTTT; D: .; V: TRBV7-3; size: once; J: TRBJ2-2
CDR3: CASSFGRTDQPQHF; DNA: TGTGCCAGCAGCTTCGGCAGGACCGATCAGCCCCAGCATTTT; D: .; V: TRBV7-9; size: .; J: TRBJ1-5
CDR3: CASSPKGSQGAWRADTQYF; DNA: TGTGCCAGCAGCCCGAAGGGGAGCCAGGGGGCGTGGAGGGCAGATACGCAGTATTTT; D: TRBD1; V: TRBV7-9; size: .; J: TRBJ2-3
CDR3: CASIPQHNQPQHF; DNA: TGTGCCAGTATCCCACAGCACAATCAGCCCCAGCATTTT; D: .; V: TRBV19; size: few; J: TRBJ1-5
CDR3: CASSQGGSDGYTF; DNA: TGTGCCAGCAGCCAAGGGGGGTCGGATGGCTACACCTTC; D: .; V: TRBV7-9; size: .; J: TRBJ1-2
CDR3: CASTPRGGRGTGELFF; DNA: TGTGCCAGCACCCCACGGGGGGGGCGAGGCACCGGGGAGCTGTTTTTT; D: TRBD2; V: TRBV7-2; size: .; J: TRBJ2-2
CDR3: CASSFDWGPTNTGELFF; DNA: TGTGCCAGCAGCTTTGATTGGGGCCCTACTAACACCGGGGAGCTGTTTTTT; D: .; V: TRBV5-6; size: .; J: TRBJ2-2
CDR3: CASSPDGDLAYEQYF; DNA: TGTGCCAGCAGCCCAGATGGGGACTTAGCCTACGAGCAGTACTTC; D: .; V: TRBV7-2; size: .; J: TRBJ2-7
CDR3: CASSEAAGRYQETQYF; DNA: TGTGCCAGCAGTGAGGCGGCGGGCCGGTACCAAGAGACCCAGTACTTC; D: .; V: TRBV2; size: .; J: TRBJ2-5